The next 20 T cell receptor beta chains were all read from a single sample in a study of response to subunit inactivated influenza vaccine. MiXCR, applied by TCRdb to the RT-PCR reads, yields one record per CDR3 protein. The table shows 530,000 or so distinct CDR3 sequences, with approximately 14% occurring only once. Source: PBMCs from blood, taken roughly 12 days after vaccination. Receptors were obtained from a man aged 45 to 65 who received an inactivated influenza vaccine.

This clonotype turned up a few times. This rearrangement joins TRBV12-2 to TRBJ1-3; TRBD1, as called in the table, went unchecked against the DNA. TRBV12-2 is labeled a pseudogene. The CDR3 length is 18 residues. CDR3 nucleotide sequence: TGTGCAAGTCGCTTATCCTTTCCGGCGCAGGGGGCAAAGGGCACCATATATTTT. Amino acids: CASRLSFPAQGAKGTIYF.

The rearrangement joins TRBV18 to TRBJ2-5; a weak D match, TRBD2 (6 bases). Trimming pared 5 bases from V and 6 bases from J, leaving 22 bases between. This CDR3 has 16 amino acids. Germline V gene sequence: CDR1 KGHSH, CDR2 LQKENI. The CDR3 sequence is CASSEGLEGGRKTQYF. The CDR3 DNA reads as TGTGCCAGCTCAGAGGGACTCGAAGGCGGTAGGAAGACCCAGTACTTC.

V usage is TRBV5-1 and J usage is TRBJ2-1; D is unresolved. The CDR3 has 14 residues. Germline-derived CDR1 and CDR2 are SGHRS and YFSETQ. The germline V and J ends were trimmed by 0 bases and 5 bases, with 9 bases remaining between them. The DNA for the CDR3 is TGCGCCAGCAGCTTGGGTGGAGCAAACAATGAGCAGTTCTTC. Its translation: CASSLGGANNEQFF.

The chain is built from TRBV20-1 and TRBJ2-1, with 9 bases fitting TRBD1. The CDR3 is 11 amino acids. V was clipped by 6 bases and J by 6 bases; unmatched bases: 0. Germline V CDR1 and CDR2: DFQATT, SNEGSKA (reference sequence). CDR3 in amino acids: CSADRGNEQFF. Here the CDR3 DNA reads TGCAGTGCGGACAGGGGCAATGAGCAGTTCTTC.

The rearrangement links TRBV6-5 to TRBJ2-1; 10 bases agree with TRBD2. The CDR3 covers 15 residues. CDR1 is MNHEY and CDR2 is SVGAGI in the germline V gene. J gave up 7 bases and V 2 bases, and 5 bases lay outside the gene matches. CDR3 sequence reads: CASSYERGGTNEQFF. The CDR3 DNA follows: TGTGCCAGCAGTTACGAGCGGGGGGGGACGAATGAGCAGTTCTTC.

CDR3 nucleotide sequence: TGTGCCAGCAGTTTAAACCCCCCACGGAGCGGGGCACAAGAGACCCAGTACTTC. Encoded protein: CASSLNPPRSGAQETQYF. The genes are TRBV12-3 or TRBV12-4 and TRBJ2-5, with 7 nucleotides matching TRBD2. V was pared by 2 bases and J by 2 bases, with 14 bases of the junction left unmatched. CDR3 length: 18 residues.

The chain is built from TRBV7-2 and TRBJ2-7; D remains ambiguous. Germline CDR1 and CDR2: SGHTA and FQGNSA. The CDR3 is 13 amino acids. V gave up 4 bases and J gave up 1 base, with 8 bases separating them. The CDR3 DNA reads TGTGCCAGCAGCTCGTCACGATCCTACGAGCAGTACTTC. This encodes CASSSSRSYEQYF.

A single count supports this clonotype. The genes are TRBV20-1 and TRBJ2-3; TRBD2 agrees at 10 bases. Germline CDR1 reads DFQATT; CDR2 reads SNEGSKA (reference sequence). Unmatched junction bases numbered 5, after V lost 5 bases and J lost 6 bases. CDR3 length equals 13 residues. Here the CDR3 reads CSAASGRVDTQYF. CDR3 nucleotides: TGCAGTGCTGCGAGCGGGAGGGTCGATACGCAGTATTTT.

The chain has TRBV6-5 and TRBJ2-7; D is possibly TRBD2 (6 bases). With 0 bases removed from V and 2 bases from J, the gap between germline ends came to 14 bases. This CDR3 has 16 residues. The germline V gene has CDR1 MNHEY and CDR2 SVGAGI. This CDR3 is CASSYSIVRGTYEQYF. As DNA, the CDR3 is TGTGCCAGCAGTTACTCGATAGTGCGGGGCACCTACGAGCAGTACTTC.

This clonotype appeared once. V gene TRBV28 combines with J gene TRBJ2-5, with 7 bases matching TRBD1. Germline loops: CDR1 MDHEN, CDR2 SYDVKM. The CDR3 contains 14 residues. V lost 3 bases to trimming and J lost 7 bases; unmatched junction nucleotides: 8. The CDR3 sequence is CASSFGTARGTQYF. As DNA, the CDR3 is TGTGCCAGCAGTTTCGGGACAGCCAGAGGGACCCAGTACTTC. The variable domain in full, with the rest retrieved from reference TRBV28 and TRBJ2-5, is DVKVTQSSRYLVKRTGEKVFLECVQDMDHENMFWYRQDPGLGLRLIYFSYDVKMKEKGDIPEGYSVSREKKERFSLILESASTNQTSMYLCASSFGTARGTQYFGPGTRLLVL.

The DNA for the CDR3 is TGTGCCAGCAGCGCTGGGACAGGTGGGTTCTACGAGCAGTACTTC. It encodes CASSAGTGGFYEQYF. V is TRBV9 and J is TRBJ2-7, with 8 nucleotides matching TRBD1. This CDR3 is 15 amino acids long. V was clipped by 3 bases and J by 3 bases; unmatched bases: 8. CDR1 is SGDLS, CDR2 YYNGEE, per germline. Supplemented by reference TRBV9 and TRBJ2-7, the full variable domain reads DSGVTQTPKHLITATGQRVTLRCSPRSGDLSVYWYQQSLDQGLQFLIQYYNGEERAKGNILERFSAQQFPDLHSELNLSSLELGDSALYFCASSAGTGGFYEQYFGPGTRLTVT.

This chain uses TRBV2 with TRBJ1-5; TRBD1 agrees at 7 bases. The junction had 7 bases not matched to a gene; V was cut back by 4 bases and J by 4 bases. There are 15 residues in the CDR3. Germline-derived CDR1 and CDR2 are SNHLY and FYNNEI. CDR3 residues: CASSAGTVGNQPQHF. The CDR3 region has the DNA TGTGCCAGCAGTGCCGGGACAGTGGGGAATCAGCCCCAGCATTTT.

The chain joins TRBV28 to TRBJ2-2; possible D gene TRBD1, 6 bases. Trimming took off 4 bases at V and 1 base at J, with 13 bases between the two ends. The CDR3 totals 16 residues. CDR1 and CDR2 from the germline V gene are MDHEN and SYDVKM. For the CDR3, the DNA is TGTGCCAGCAGTTCCCCCGGGACAAAGAACACCGGGGAGCTGTTTTTT. This gives the protein CASSSPGTKNTGELFF.

V gene TRBV4-3 combines with J gene TRBJ1-1; D not certain. The CDR3 runs 15 residues. Looked up from germline, CDR1 is LGHNA and CDR2 is YSLEER. The V end was cut by 1 base, the J end by 1 base, with 10 bases between. In nucleotides, the CDR3 is TGCGCCAGCAGCCAAGTGTGGAGAACGAACACTGAAGCTTTCTTT. The encoded protein is CASSQVWRTNTEAFF.

The chain recombines TRBV30 with TRBJ2-3; no firm D call. CDR3 length: 12 residues. V lost 0 bases and J lost 2, with 3 bases in between. Germline CDR1 reads GTSNPN; CDR2 reads SVGIG (reference sequence). The CDR3: CAWSVFTDTQYF. CDR3 bases: TGTGCCTGGAGTGTATTCACAGATACGCAGTATTTT.

In this sample, this clonotype turned up a few times. The CDR3 loop is CASSYGRGGNSYEQYF. Here the CDR3 DNA reads TGTGCCAGCAGTTACGGACGGGGGGGTAACTCCTACGAGCAGTACTTC. V usage is TRBV6-2 or TRBV6-3 and J usage is TRBJ2-7, with 8 nucleotides matching TRBD2. V lost 2 bases to trimming and J lost 0 bases; unmatched junction nucleotides: 6. This CDR3 comprises 16 residues. Germline values: CDR1 MNHEY, CDR2 SVGEGT.

This clonotype was picked up many times. The chain employs TRBV6-2 or TRBV6-3 and TRBJ2-7; the D is unclear. The germline V gene encodes CDR1 MNHEY and CDR2 SVGEGT. Trimming removed 4 bases from V and 4 bases from J, with 11 bases in between. CDR3 length equals 13 residues. In DNA, the CDR3 is TGTGCCAGCAGTTGGCTGACTGAATACGAGCAGTACTTC. Its translation: CASSWLTEYEQYF.

This clonotype was recorded a few times. The chain recombines TRBV24-1 with TRBJ2-3; D is ambiguous. Germline CDR1 KGHDR, CDR2 SFDVKD. V was trimmed by 4 bases and J by 2 bases, leaving 6 bases between them. The CDR3 runs 13 residues. The CDR3 nucleotides read TGTGCCACCAGTGACCTCTTCACAGATACGCAGTATTTT. It specifies CATSDLFTDTQYF.

This clonotype was seen a few times. One end of the junction is discordant with germline, which a read error may explain. This chain links TRBV6-1 with TRBJ1-2; TRBD1 might be the D (5 bases). The CDR3 covers 13 residues. Germline loops: CDR1 MNHNS, CDR2 SASEGT. The CDR3 DNA sequence: TGTGCCAGCAGTCGACCCACGGGGCATGGGTACACCTTC. This encodes CASSRPTGHGYTF.

Ten or more counts support this clonotype. This chain connects TRBV5-1 to TRBJ2-7; 8 bases align to TRBD1. This CDR3 spans 14 amino acids. Germline trimming cut 5 bases from V and 3 bases from J; bases unmatched to any gene: 7. Germline V gives CDR1 SGHRS, CDR2 YFSETQ. The CDR3, as DNA: TGCGCCAGCAGTATATGGGACAGGAACTACGAGCAGTACTTC. It translates to CASSIWDRNYEQYF.